This T cell receptor beta chain was identified during a study of long-term antiretroviral therapy in people with HIV. Study summary: The 2015 immediate-ART recommendation came about a decade after the earliest samples.

Study conclusions and caveats: ART preceded a rise in diversity that nonetheless stayed lower than in transplant donor controls. Those clones which expanded before ART made up the dominant part of the repertoire at all time points. The study collected no data on ART adherence, viral resistance or therapy changes.

The immunoSEQ assay was v3.0, run at survey level. Only in-frame clones appear in the TCRdb table, and some are missing; sequencing was by immunoSEQ multiplex PCR. The profile shows tens of thousands of clones, roughly 80% of them singletons. A remark on this clone: Its antigen is undetermined.

This material consisted of unsorted PBMCs, taken 0.3 years after starting antiretroviral therapy. This TCR derives from a man younger than 30 with HIV.

The CDR3 nucleotides are TGTGCCAGCAGCTTAGAGGGTGGGGGCCAGATTGGCACCGGGGAGCTGTTTTTT. Protein: CASSLEGGGQIGTGELFF. The rearrangement joins TRBV11-2 to TRBJ2-2; D is possibly TRBD1 (6 bases). The germline V gene encodes CDR1 SGHAT and CDR2 FQNNGV. Trimming pared 0 bases from V and 4 bases from J, leaving 18 bases between. The CDR3 is 18 residues long.